This T cell receptor (beta chain) appears in the sequencing data of a study of identical twins. Unique molecular identifiers were present on cDNA, and template switching added a universal primer site. TCRdb reprocessed the 5' RACE reads via MiXCR and lists one record per CDR3 protein. The sample carries hundreds of thousands of distinct CDR3 sequences, 10% to 15% recorded once. Donors uniformly comprised healthy Caucasians. V was trimmed by 4 bases and J by 1 base, leaving 13 bases between them. This CDR3 has 15 amino acids. Germline values: CDR1 SGHAT, CDR2 FQNNGV. These same data were also listed under a study on yellow fever vaccine responses in identical twins.

The clonotype originates from a woman between 18 and 29 years old in good health. Sequenced material: PBMCs. The chain carries TRBV11-2 and TRBJ1-1; the D gene is possibly TRBD1 (5 bases). The CDR3 DNA sequence: TGTGCCAGCAGCTCGCCCAGACAGCAGAACACTGAAGCTTTCTTT. Amino acid sequence: CASSSPRQQNTEAFF.